This paragraph covers one TCR beta chain sequence. The data belong to a study of blood T cell repertoires in COVID-19. Study-level information: Material from acute and convalescent COVID-19 was sourced from the United States, Italy and Spain. PBMCs, B-cell-depleted T cells, or T cells were the source of the cDNA or gDNA that made up the material.

Residents of 24 US areas, aged about 18 to 89 years, made up the participants. Assignments of participants to cohorts depended upon their own reported clinical history. Generated by immunoSEQ multiplex PCR, the TCRdb table keeps only in-frame clones and is missing some. The sample lists hundreds of thousands of clones; around 88% were seen once. The sample taken for sequencing was PBMCs or T cells enriched from blood (not recorded which). The sequence derives from a woman aged 45-65 years with acute COVID-19.

CDR3 region: CASSISLLMNTEAFF. The CDR3 DNA is TGTGCCAGTAGTATTAGCCTGCTTATGAACACTGAAGCTTTCTTT. The chain uses TRBV19 and TRBJ1-1; D is unresolved. Germline values: CDR1 LNHDA, CDR2 SQIVND (reference sequence). The V gene lost 3 bases and the J gene lost 0 bases, with 11 bases spanning the gap. The CDR3 is 15 amino acids.